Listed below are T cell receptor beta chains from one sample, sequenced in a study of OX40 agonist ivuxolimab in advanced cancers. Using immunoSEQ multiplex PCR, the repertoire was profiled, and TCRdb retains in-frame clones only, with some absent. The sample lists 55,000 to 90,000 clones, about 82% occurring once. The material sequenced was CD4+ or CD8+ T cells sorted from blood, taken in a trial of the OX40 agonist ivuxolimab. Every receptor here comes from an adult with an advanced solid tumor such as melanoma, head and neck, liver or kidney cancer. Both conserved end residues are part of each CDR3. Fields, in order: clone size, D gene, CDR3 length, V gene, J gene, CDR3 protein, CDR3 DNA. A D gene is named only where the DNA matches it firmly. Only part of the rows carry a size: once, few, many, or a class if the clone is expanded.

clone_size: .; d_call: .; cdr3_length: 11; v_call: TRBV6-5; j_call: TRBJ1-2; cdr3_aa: CASGRFRDYTF; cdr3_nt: TGTGCCAGCGGTAGATTCAGGGACTACACCTTC
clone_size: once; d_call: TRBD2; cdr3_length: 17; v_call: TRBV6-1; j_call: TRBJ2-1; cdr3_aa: CASSGLAGGSSYNEQFF; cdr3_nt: TGTGCCAGCAGTGGCTTAGCGGGGGGGAGCTCCTACAATGAGCAGTTCTTC
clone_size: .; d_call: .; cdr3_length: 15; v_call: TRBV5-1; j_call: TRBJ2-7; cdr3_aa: CASSPSGGGLNEQYF; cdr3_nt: TGCGCCAGCAGCCCGTCAGGGGGAGGGCTTAACGAGCAGTACTTC
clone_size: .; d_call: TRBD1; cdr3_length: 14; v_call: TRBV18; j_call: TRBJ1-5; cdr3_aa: CASSGTVSNQPQHF; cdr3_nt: TGTGCCAGCTCAGGGACAGTCAGCAATCAGCCCCAGCATTTT
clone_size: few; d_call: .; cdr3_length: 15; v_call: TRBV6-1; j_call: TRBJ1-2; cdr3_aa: CASSETLTVNYGYTF; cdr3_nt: TGTGCCAGCTCGGAGACATTGACAGTGAACTATGGCTACACCTTC
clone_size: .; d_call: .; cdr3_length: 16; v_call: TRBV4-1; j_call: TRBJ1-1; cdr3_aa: CASSRRGGGAPDEAFF; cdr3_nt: TGCGCCAGCAGCCGCCGCGGAGGGGGGGCTCCTGATGAAGCTTTCTTT
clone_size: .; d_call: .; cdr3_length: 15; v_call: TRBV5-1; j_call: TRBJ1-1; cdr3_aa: CASSSEGGGKTEAFF; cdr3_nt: TGCGCCAGCAGCTCAGAAGGGGGAGGTAAGACTGAAGCTTTCTTT
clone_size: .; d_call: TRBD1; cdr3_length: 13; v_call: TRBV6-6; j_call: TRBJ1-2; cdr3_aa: CASSYQGQARYTF; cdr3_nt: TGTGCCAGCAGTTACCAAGGACAGGCTCGCTACACCTTC
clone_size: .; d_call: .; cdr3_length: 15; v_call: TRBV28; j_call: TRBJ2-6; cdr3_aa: CASSVPASGANVLTF; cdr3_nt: TGTGCCAGCAGCGTCCCAGCCTCTGGGGCCAACGTCCTGACTTTC
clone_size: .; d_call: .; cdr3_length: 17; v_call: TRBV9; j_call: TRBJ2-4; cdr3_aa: CASSPSSTEIAKNIQYF; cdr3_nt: TGTGCCAGCAGCCCATCTTCGACAGAGATAGCCAAAAACATTCAGTACTTC
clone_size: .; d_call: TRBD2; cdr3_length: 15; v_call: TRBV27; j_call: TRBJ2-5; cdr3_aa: CASKTSGGEGETQYF; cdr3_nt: TGTGCCAGCAAAACTAGCGGGGGGGAGGGGGAGACCCAGTACTTC
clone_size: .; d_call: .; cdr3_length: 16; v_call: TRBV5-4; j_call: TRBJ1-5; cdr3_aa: CASSLGPDISNQPQHF; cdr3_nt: TGTGCCAGCAGCTTGGGACCCGACATAAGCAATCAGCCCCAGCATTTT
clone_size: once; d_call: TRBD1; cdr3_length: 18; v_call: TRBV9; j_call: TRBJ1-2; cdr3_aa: CASSVELEWTGLHYGYTF; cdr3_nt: TGTGCCAGCAGCGTAGAACTCGAATGGACAGGGCTTCACTATGGCTACACCTTC
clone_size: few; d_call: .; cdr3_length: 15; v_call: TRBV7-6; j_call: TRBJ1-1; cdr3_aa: CASSLGPRQEAEAFF; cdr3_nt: TGTGCCAGCAGCTTAGGTCCGAGACAGGAGGCTGAAGCTTTCTTT
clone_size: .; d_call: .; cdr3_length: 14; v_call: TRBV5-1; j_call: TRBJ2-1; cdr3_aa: CASSLATSYNEQFF; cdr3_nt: TGCGCCAGCAGCTTGGCGACTAGCTACAATGAGCAGTTCTTC
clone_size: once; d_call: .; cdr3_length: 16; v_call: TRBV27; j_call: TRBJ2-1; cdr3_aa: CASRPLIPGHHNEQFF; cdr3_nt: TGTGCCAGCAGACCCCTTATCCCCGGACACCACAATGAGCAGTTCTTC
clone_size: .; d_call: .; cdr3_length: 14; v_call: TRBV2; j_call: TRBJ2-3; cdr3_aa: CASRRTGGRDTQYF; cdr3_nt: TGTGCCAGCAGGAGGACCGGGGGTAGAGATACGCAGTATTTT
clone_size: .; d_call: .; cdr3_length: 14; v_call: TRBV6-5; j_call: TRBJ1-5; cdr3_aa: CASSNRDGNQPQHF; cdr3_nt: TGTGCCAGCAGTAACCGGGACGGCAATCAGCCCCAGCATTTT
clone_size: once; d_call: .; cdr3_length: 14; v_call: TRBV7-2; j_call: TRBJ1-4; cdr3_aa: CASSLGGAGEKLFF; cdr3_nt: TGTGCCAGCAGCTTAGGGGGCGCTGGGGAAAAACTGTTTTTT
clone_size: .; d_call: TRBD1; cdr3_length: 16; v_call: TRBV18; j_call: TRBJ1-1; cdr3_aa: CASSPVKTGALTEAFF; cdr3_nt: TGTGCCAGCTCACCGGTTAAGACAGGGGCGCTCACTGAAGCTTTCTTT
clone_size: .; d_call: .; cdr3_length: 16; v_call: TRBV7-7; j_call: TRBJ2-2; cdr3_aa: CASSLASGQDTGELFF; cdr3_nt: TGTGCCAGCAGCTTAGCATCGGGGCAGGACACCGGGGAGCTGTTTTTT
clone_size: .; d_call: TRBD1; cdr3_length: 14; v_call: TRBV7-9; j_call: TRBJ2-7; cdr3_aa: CASSRDRGGYEQYF; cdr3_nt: TGTGCCAGCAGCCGGGACAGAGGCGGCTACGAGCAGTACTTC
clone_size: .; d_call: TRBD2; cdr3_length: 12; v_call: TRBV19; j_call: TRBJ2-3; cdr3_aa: CASSMARGAQYF; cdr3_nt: TGTGCCAGTAGTATGGCCCGGGGGGCGCAGTATTTT
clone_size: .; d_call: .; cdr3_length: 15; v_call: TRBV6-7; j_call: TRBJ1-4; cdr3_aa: CASSYSTAYNEKLFF; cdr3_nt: TGTGCCAGCAGTTACTCGACGGCTTATAATGAAAAACTGTTTTTT
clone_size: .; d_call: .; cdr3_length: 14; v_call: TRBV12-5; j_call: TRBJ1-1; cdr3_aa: CASGLSRVGTEAFF; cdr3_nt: TGTGCTAGTGGTCTTTCTCGGGTAGGCACTGAAGCTTTCTTT
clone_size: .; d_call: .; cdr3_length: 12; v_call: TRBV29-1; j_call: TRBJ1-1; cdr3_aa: CSVADGNTEAFF; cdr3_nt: TGCAGCGTCGCGGACGGCAACACTGAAGCTTTCTTT
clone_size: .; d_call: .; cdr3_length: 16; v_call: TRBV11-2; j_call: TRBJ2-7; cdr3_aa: CASSLAGGVFSYEQYF; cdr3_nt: TGTGCCAGCAGCTTAGCGGGCGGGGTCTTTTCCTACGAGCAGTACTTC
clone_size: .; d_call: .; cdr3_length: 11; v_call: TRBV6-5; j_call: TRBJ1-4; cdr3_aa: CASSYDEKLFF; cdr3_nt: TGTGCCAGCAGTTACGACGAAAAACTGTTTTTT
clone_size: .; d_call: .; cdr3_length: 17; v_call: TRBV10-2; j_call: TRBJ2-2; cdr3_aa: CASSRSAGPTNTGELFF; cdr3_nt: TGCGCCAGCAGCCGGTCGGCGGGGCCAACAAACACCGGGGAGCTGTTTTTT
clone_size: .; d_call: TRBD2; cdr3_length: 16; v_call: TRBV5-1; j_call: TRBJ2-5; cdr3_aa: CASRGASGGIQETQYF; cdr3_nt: TGCGCCAGCAGGGGCGCGAGCGGGGGGATTCAAGAGACCCAGTACTTC
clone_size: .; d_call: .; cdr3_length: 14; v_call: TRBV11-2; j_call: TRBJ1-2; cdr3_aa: CASSRGQGGYGYTF; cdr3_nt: TGTGCCAGCAGCAGGGGACAAGGGGGCTATGGCTACACCTTC
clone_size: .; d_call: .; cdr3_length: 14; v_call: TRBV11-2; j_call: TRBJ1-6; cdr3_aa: CASSPRGGNSPLHF; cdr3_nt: TGTGCCAGCAGCCCCAGGGGTGGGAATTCACCCCTCCACTTT
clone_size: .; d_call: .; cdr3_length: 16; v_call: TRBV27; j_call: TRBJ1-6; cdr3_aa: CASSLLPRPLNSPLHF; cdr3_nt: TGTGCCAGCAGTTTATTACCCAGGCCCCTTAATTCACCCCTCCACTTT
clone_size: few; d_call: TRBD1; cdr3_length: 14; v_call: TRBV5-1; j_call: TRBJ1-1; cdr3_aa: CASSFQGQHTEAFF; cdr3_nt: TGCGCCAGCAGCTTTCAGGGACAGCACACTGAAGCTTTCTTT
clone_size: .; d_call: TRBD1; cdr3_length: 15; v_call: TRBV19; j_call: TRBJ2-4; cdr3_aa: CASSIGTVAKNIQYF; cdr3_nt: TGTGCCAGTAGTATCGGGACAGTAGCCAAAAACATTCAGTACTTC
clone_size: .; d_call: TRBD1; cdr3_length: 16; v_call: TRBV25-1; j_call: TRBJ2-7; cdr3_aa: CASSERSGQGKYEQYF; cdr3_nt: TGTGCCAGCAGTGAACGCTCGGGACAGGGAAAATACGAGCAGTACTTC
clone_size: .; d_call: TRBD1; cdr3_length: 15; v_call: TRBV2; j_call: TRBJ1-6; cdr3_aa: CASSEGTGIFSPLHF; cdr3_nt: TGTGCCAGCAGTGAAGGGACAGGGATTTTTTCACCCCTCCACTTT
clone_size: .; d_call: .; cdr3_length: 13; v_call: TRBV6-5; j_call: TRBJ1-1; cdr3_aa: CASLPSLNTEAFF; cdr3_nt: TGTGCCAGTTTACCCAGCTTGAACACTGAAGCTTTCTTT
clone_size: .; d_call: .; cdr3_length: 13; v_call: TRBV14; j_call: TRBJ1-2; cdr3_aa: CASSLGRNYGYTF; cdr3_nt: TGTGCCAGCAGCCTGGGGAGAAACTATGGCTACACCTTC
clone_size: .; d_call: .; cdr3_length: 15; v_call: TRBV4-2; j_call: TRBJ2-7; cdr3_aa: CASSQADSTSYEQYF; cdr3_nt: TGTGCCAGCAGCCAAGCGGACAGTACCTCCTACGAGCAGTACTTC
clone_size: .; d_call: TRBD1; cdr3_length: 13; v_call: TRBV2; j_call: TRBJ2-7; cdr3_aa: CASSASGGHEQYF; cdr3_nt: TGTGCCAGCAGTGCTTCAGGGGGCCACGAGCAGTACTTC
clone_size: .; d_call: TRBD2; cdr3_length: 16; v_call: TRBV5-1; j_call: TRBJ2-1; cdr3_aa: CASSLGSRGDANEQFF; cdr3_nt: TGCGCCAGCAGCTTGGGATCGCGGGGGGACGCGAATGAGCAGTTCTTC
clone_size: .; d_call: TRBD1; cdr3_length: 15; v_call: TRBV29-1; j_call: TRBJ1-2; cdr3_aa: CSVERGDRGNYGYTF; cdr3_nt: TGCAGCGTTGAGCGAGGGGACAGGGGCAACTATGGCTACACCTTC
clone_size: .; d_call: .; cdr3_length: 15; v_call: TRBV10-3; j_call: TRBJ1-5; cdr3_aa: CAISGGQFSNQPQHF; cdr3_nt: TGTGCCATCAGTGGTGGACAGTTTAGCAATCAGCCCCAGCATTTT
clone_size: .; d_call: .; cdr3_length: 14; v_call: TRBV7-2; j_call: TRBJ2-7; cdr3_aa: CASSSWTASYEQYF; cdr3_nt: TGTGCCAGCAGCTCCTGGACAGCTTCCTACGAGCAGTACTTC
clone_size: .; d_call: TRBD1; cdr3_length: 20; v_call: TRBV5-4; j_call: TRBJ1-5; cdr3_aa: CASSFLEDRGRVWSNQPQHF; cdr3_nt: TGTGCCAGCAGCTTTTTAGAGGACAGGGGGAGGGTTTGGAGCAATCAGCCCCAGCATTTT
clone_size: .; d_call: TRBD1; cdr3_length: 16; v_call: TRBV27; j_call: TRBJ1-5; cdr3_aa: CASSGQGADSNQPQHF; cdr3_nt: TGTGCCAGCAGCGGACAGGGGGCAGACAGCAATCAGCCCCAGCATTTT
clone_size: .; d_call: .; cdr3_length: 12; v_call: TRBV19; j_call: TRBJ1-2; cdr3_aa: CASSALAPGYTF; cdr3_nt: TGTGCCAGTAGTGCCCTCGCTCCTGGCTACACCTTC
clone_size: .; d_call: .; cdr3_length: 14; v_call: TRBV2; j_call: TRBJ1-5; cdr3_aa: CASTPTGRGQPQHF; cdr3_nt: TGTGCCAGTACCCCGACCGGGAGGGGGCAGCCCCAGCATTTT
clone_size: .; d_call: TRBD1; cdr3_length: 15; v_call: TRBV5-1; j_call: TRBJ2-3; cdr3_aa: CASTPSTGGTDTQYF; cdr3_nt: TGCGCCAGCACCCCATCGACAGGGGGCACAGATACGCAGTATTTT
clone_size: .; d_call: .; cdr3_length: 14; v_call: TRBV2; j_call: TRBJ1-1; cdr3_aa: CATARSGGFTEAFF; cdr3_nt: TGTGCCACCGCTCGCTCTGGGGGGTTCACTGAAGCTTTCTTT
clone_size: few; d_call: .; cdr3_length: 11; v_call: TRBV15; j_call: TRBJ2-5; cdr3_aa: CATSNWETQYF; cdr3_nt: TGTGCCACCAGCAACTGGGAGACCCAGTACTTC
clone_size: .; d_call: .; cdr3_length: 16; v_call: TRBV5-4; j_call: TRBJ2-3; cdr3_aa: CASSFLEDREGDTQYF; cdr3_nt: TGTGCCAGCAGCTTCCTTGAGGACAGAGAAGGGGATACGCAGTATTTT
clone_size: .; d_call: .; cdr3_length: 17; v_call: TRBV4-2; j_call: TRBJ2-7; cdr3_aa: CASSQNPGGASSYEQYF; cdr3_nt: TGTGCCAGCAGCCAAAACCCCGGCGGGGCGAGCTCCTACGAGCAGTACTTC
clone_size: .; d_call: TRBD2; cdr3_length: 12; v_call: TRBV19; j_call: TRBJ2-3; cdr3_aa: CASGGATDTQYF; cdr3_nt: TGTGCCAGCGGGGGGGCCACAGATACGCAGTATTTT
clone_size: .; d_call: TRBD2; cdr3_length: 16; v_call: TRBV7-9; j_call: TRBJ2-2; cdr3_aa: CASSFASGVNTGELFF; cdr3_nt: TGTGCCAGCAGCTTTGCTAGCGGGGTTAACACCGGGGAGCTGTTTTTT
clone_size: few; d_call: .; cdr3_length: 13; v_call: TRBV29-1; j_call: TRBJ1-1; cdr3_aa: CSGRAGLNTEAFF; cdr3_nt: TGCAGCGGCCGCGCAGGTTTGAACACTGAAGCTTTCTTT
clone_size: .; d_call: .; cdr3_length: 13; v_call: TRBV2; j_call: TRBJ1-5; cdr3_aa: CASHISSNQPQHF; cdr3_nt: TGTGCCAGTCATATTAGCAGCAATCAGCCCCAGCATTTT
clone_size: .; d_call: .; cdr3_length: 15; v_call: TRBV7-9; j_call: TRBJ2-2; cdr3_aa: CASSFLPTGTGELFF; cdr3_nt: TGTGCCAGCAGCTTTCTACCGACGGGCACCGGGGAGCTGTTTTTT
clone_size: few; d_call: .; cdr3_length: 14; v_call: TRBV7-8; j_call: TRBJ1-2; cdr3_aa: CASSSTGTGNGYTF; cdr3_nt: TGTGCCAGCAGCTCAACCGGGACGGGGAATGGCTACACCTTC